Following are 24 T cell receptor beta chains from one sample sequenced in a study of TET2 disruption in CD19-targeted CAR T cells. Antigen specificity for these receptors is unknown. Specified treatment: autologous CTL019 cells: CD19 CAR with 4-1BB and CD3 zeta domains. Profiled with immunoSEQ multiplex PCR; TCRdb holds only in-frame clones, not every one. The record lists roughly 26,000 clones, of which the ten most abundant hold approximately 2%. Sequencing used CD8- CAR+ T cells sorted from cultured blood T cells, obtained for CD19 CAR T cell therapy. Subset defined: CD8-negative CAR-positive T cells from the infusion product. Receptors originate from a man aged 65 to 79 with chronic lymphocytic leukemia.

Details on this clone: The read is 3 residues too short to cover the CDR3 end, so that end is filled in from the germline J gene. The gene calls are TRBV4-2 and TRBJ1-6; 8 nucleotides line up with TRBD1. Unmatched junction bases numbered 12, after V lost 2 bases and J lost 3 bases. CDR1 LGHNA and CDR2 YNFKEQ come from the germline V gene. The CDR3 covers 19 residues. CDR3 loop: CASSQPVRGPEVYNSPLHF. The CDR3 DNA, read in part, is TGTGCCAGCAGCCAACCCGTCAGGGGGCCCGAGGTCTATAATTCACCC.

Turning to this clone: The read ends 3 residues shy of where the CDR3 ends; the end is completed using the germline J gene. The chain employs TRBV28 and TRBJ2-1, with 8 bases fitting TRBD1. Germline lookup yields CDR1 MDHEN and CDR2 SYDVKM. The CDR3 has 16 residues. Unmatched junction bases numbered 7, after V lost 0 bases and J lost 6 bases. The CDR3 reads CASSLWGRGPTNEQFF. The sequenced part of the CDR3 DNA is TGTGCCAGCAGTTTATGGGGCAGGGGGCCCACCAATGAG.

Note on this clone: The read terminates 3 residues ahead of where the CDR3 ends, so the germline J gene completes it. The J gene is TRBJ1-4, the V gene TRBV28, with 11 nucleotides matching TRBD1. With V trimmed by 5 bases and J by 7 bases, 3 bases remained unmatched. The CDR3 runs to 14 residues. Per the germline V gene, CDR1 is MDHEN and CDR2 is SYDVKM. CDR3: CASSRTGGFEKLFF. The DNA read from the CDR3 is TGTGCCAGCAGTCGGACAGGGGGCTTTGAAAAA.

As to this clone: The read ends 3 residues before the CDR3 terminus; that terminus is restored from the germline J gene. V and J are TRBV20-1 and TRBJ1-5; D possibly corresponds to TRBD1 (5 bases). The CDR3 extends over 12 amino acids. V lost 4 bases to trimming and J lost 4 bases, with 8 bases between them. The germline V gene has CDR1 DFQATT and CDR2 SNEGSKA (reference sequence). The sequenced part of the CDR3 DNA is TGCAGTGCTATGGCAGGGAATCAGCCC. It translates to CSAMAGNQP. The complete CDR3 sequence is CSAMAGNQPQHF.

Comment on this clone: The read ends 3 residues shy of where the CDR3 ends; the end is completed using the germline J gene. The V gene is TRBV18, the J gene TRBJ1-2; tentatively, D is TRBD1 (5 bases). Germline V gives CDR1 KGHSH, CDR2 LQKENI. This CDR3 is built from 13 residues. CDR3 loop: CASSPQGNHDYTF. The part of the CDR3 DNA that was read is TGTGCCAGCTCACCACAGGGGAACCACGAC.

As regards this clone: The CDR3 goes on 3 residues after the read ends, and that part is filled in from the germline J gene. The chain carries TRBV5-4 and TRBJ2-5; D might be TRBD2 (7 bases). This CDR3 is 16 amino acids long. The germline V and J ends were trimmed by 4 bases and 4 bases, with 20 bases remaining between them. From germline, CDR1 is SGHNT and CDR2 YYREEE (reference sequence). CDR3 residues: CASSIPTGGRGETQYF. CDR3 DNA (partial): TGTGCCAGCAGCATCCCGACAGGCGGGAGAGGAGAGACC.

The CDR3 is CASSSSRTGGYNEQFF. The CDR3 DNA, read in part, is TGTGCCAGCAGTTCCTCTAGGACAGGGGGCTACAATGAG. The chain couples TRBV28 to TRBJ2-1; 10 positions match TRBD1. From the germline J gene comes the end of the CDR3, since the read stops 3 residues before it. Trimming at V came to 4 bases and at J to 3 bases, leaving 6 bases not matched to a gene. Germline V gene data show CDR1 as MDHEN and CDR2 as SYDVKM. This CDR3 contains 16 residues.

Remarks on this clone: The CDR3 end lies 3 residues beyond the end of the read and is filled in from the germline J gene. Other nucleotide sequences in the sample specify the same CDR3. The chain has TRBV19 and TRBJ1-2, with 7 bases that match TRBD1. The V and J ends lost 5 bases and 0 bases, in that order; junction bases with no gene match: 6. Germline V gene data show CDR1 as LNHDA and CDR2 as SQIVND (reference sequence). The CDR3 is made up of 15 amino acids. Partial CDR3 DNA: TGTGCCAGTAGTTTAACAGGGGCAGCTAACTATGGC. Translation gives CASSLTGAANYG. The complete CDR3 protein is CASSLTGAANYGYTF.

As for this clone: The observed sequence ends 3 residues before the CDR3 terminus, with the missing tail filled in from the germline J gene. The chain recombines TRBV18 with TRBJ1-2; 12 bases line up with TRBD1. Germline-derived CDR1 and CDR2 are KGHSH and LQKENI. The length of the CDR3 is 16 residues. The CDR3 protein is CASSTPPGQGAHDYTF. The DNA read from the CDR3 is TGTGCCAGCTCAACCCCCCCGGGACAGGGGGCCCATGAC. The whole variable domain, filled in from reference TRBV18 and TRBJ1-2, reads NAGVMQNPRHLVRRRGQEARLRCSPMKGHSHVYWYRQLPEEGLKFMVYLQKENIIDESGMPKERFSAEFPKEGPSILRIQQVVRGDSAAYFCASSTPPGQGAHDYTFGSGTRLTVV.

Partial CDR3 DNA: TGTGCCAGCAGTTTCCAGACAGTCTCAGTTAGC. Translation: CASSFQTVSVS. The whole CDR3 protein is CASSFQTVSVSYTF. The rearrangement links TRBV28 to TRBJ1-2; weak D call: TRBD1 (5 bases). The read comes to an end 3 residues before the CDR3 does, leaving the germline J gene to fill in the end. The CDR3 extends over 14 amino acids. Germline CDR1 reads MDHEN; CDR2 reads SYDVKM.

Remarks on this clone: The read gets to within 3 residues of the CDR3 end, and the germline J gene fills in the rest. Other DNA sequences of this sample code for an identical CDR3. This chain uses TRBV18 with TRBJ1-3, with 8 bases lining up with TRBD1. Germline-derived CDR1 and CDR2 are KGHSH and LQKENI. After removal of 5 bases from V and 0 bases from J, the junction contained 3 bases not matched to a gene. This CDR3 spans 15 amino acids. CDR3 region: CASSSGTGSGNTIYF. The CDR3 DNA, read in part, is TGTGCCAGCTCATCAGGGACAGGCTCTGGAAACACC.

Remarks on this clone: The CDR3 end falls 3 residues outside the read, so it is completed with the germline J gene. V and J are TRBV7-8 and TRBJ1-1; 8 nucleotides line up with TRBD1. The V gene's germline CDR1 is SGHVS and CDR2 FQNEAQ. The V and J ends lost 6 bases and 0 bases, in that order; junction bases with no gene match: 6. This CDR3 region has 15 residues. This CDR3 reads CASRLDRGLNTEAFF. The CDR3 DNA, read in part, is TGTGCCAGCAGACTCGACAGGGGTTTGAACACTGAA.

About this clone: Read data end 3 residues before the CDR3 end; the end is taken from the germline J gene. The chain couples TRBV29-1 to TRBJ2-4; TRBD1 aligns across 7 bases. CDR3 size: 12 residues. The germline gives CDR1 SQVTM, CDR2 ANQGSEA. CDR3 DNA, as far as it was read: TGCAGCGCGGGACAGCCTGTTTATGGT. Amino acid sequence: CSAGQPVYG. In full, the CDR3 reads CSAGQPVYGQYF.

About this clone: The CDR3 end lies 3 residues beyond the end of the read and is filled in from the germline J gene. The gene calls are TRBV30 and TRBJ1-1, with D tentatively TRBD1 (5 bases). This CDR3 is built from 13 residues. Germline CDR1 is GTSNPN and CDR2 is SVGIG (reference sequence). The sequenced CDR3 bases are TGTGCCTGGAGCAGGGCCAGCCAAGAGACC. Amino acids: CAWSRASQET. The entire CDR3 sequence reads CAWSRASQETAFF.

Regarding this clone: The read finishes 3 residues shy of the CDR3 end, and the germline J gene is used to complete it. This chain uses TRBV13 with TRBJ2-6; D call uncertain. The germline CDR1 and CDR2 sequences are PRHDT and FYEKMQ (reference sequence). The CDR3 totals 13 residues. V lost 3 bases to trimming and J lost 3 bases, with 3 bases between them. The sequenced CDR3 bases are TGTGCCAGCAGCTTTATTGGGGCCAACGTC. Protein: CASSFIGANV. The whole CDR3 is CASSFIGANVLTF.

As concerns this clone: The junction differs from germline at one of its ends, possibly a read error. Other DNA sequences in this specimen translate into the identical CDR3. The CDR3 here is CASSDSEGYGYTF. The CDR3 DNA, read in part, is TGTGCCAGCAGTGACAGCGAAGGATATGGT. The V gene is TRBV6-2 or TRBV6-3, the J gene TRBJ1-2, with D tentatively TRBD1 (5 bases). The read falls 3 residues short of the CDR3 end, and the missing part is taken from the germline J gene. This CDR3 is 13 amino acids long. The germline CDR1 and CDR2 sequences are MNHEY and SVGEGT.

Details on this clone: The read gets to within 3 residues of the CDR3 end, and the germline J gene fills in the rest. The V call is TRBV5-4, the J call TRBJ1-4; 8 bases are a match to TRBD1. J was trimmed by 3 bases and V by 5 bases; bases with no gene match: 6. Germline CDR1 reads SGHNT; CDR2 reads YYREEE (reference sequence). The CDR3 spans 15 residues. This CDR3 reads CASSNDRGANEKLFF. The sequenced part of the CDR3 DNA is TGTGCCAGCAGTAACGACAGGGGAGCTAATGAAAAA.

Points on this clone: The read falls 3 residues short of the CDR3 end, and the missing part is taken from the germline J gene. The J gene is TRBJ1-1, the V gene TRBV6-2 or TRBV6-3, with unresolved D. V shed 2 bases and J shed 1 base, with 17 bases lying between them. The CDR3 loop spans 17 amino acids. Looked up from germline, CDR1 is MNHEY and CDR2 is SVGEGT. The part of the CDR3 DNA that was read is TGTGCCAGCAGTTACACCAGGAATCCCCTATCGAACACTGAA. It encodes CASSYTRNPLSNTE. In full, the CDR3 reads CASSYTRNPLSNTEAFF.

Remarks on this clone: The sequenced fragment ends 3 residues before the CDR3 boundary, so the rest is inferred from the germline J gene. V gene TRBV6-1 combines with J gene TRBJ1-5; D remains ambiguous. V gave up 4 bases and J gave up 6 bases, with 16 bases separating them. CDR3 length equals 15 residues. CDR1 is MNHNS, CDR2 SASEGT, per germline. CDR3 DNA, as far as it was read: TGTGCCAGCAGTGGCCGTCAGCGGGGATTTCAGCCC. It translates to CASSGRQRGFQP. The whole CDR3 sequence reads CASSGRQRGFQPQHF.

A remark on this clone: The read terminates 3 residues before the CDR3 end, so the remaining end is supplied by the germline J gene. The chain has TRBV4-2 and TRBJ2-1, with unresolved D. The CDR3 sequence is 14 residues long. V was cut by 0 bases and J by 8 bases, with 11 bases left in between. Germline CDR1 is LGHNA and CDR2 is YNFKEQ. The covered CDR3 bases are TGTGCCAGCAGCCAAGACAAGCTTCGGGATGAG. It is translated as CASSQDKLRDE. The entire CDR3 protein reads CASSQDKLRDEQFF.

About this clone: The CDR3 end lies 3 residues beyond the end of the read and is filled in from the germline J gene. The chain recombines TRBV5-4 with TRBJ2-2; the D gene is possibly TRBD1 (5 bases). The CDR3 sequence is 14 residues long. Trimming shortened V by 4 bases and J by 6 bases, and 13 bases separated the two germline ends. Germline V gene lookup returns CDR1 SGHNT and CDR2 YYREEE (reference sequence). CDR3 bases read: TGTGCCAGCAGCGTTATACCGACAGCCGGGGAG. Amino acids: CASSVIPTAGE. The whole CDR3 reads CASSVIPTAGELFF.

Concerning this clone: The read ends 3 residues shy of where the CDR3 ends; the end is completed using the germline J gene. The chain joins TRBV5-1 to TRBJ2-4, with D possibly matching TRBD2 (5 bases). Germline CDR1 reads SGHRS; CDR2 reads YFSETQ. The CDR3 length is 14 residues. The CDR3 reads CASSSLDWQETQYF. The CDR3 DNA, read in part, is TGCGCCAGCAGCTCCCTGGACTGGCAAGAGACT.

As regards this clone: The read is 3 residues too short to cover the CDR3 end, so that end is filled in from the germline J gene. The chain combines TRBV11-3 with TRBJ1-2, with TRBD1 identical over 9 bases. Germline assignment: CDR1 SGHNT and CDR2 YENEEA. The CDR3 runs 14 residues. Incomplete CDR3 DNA: TGTGCCAGCAGCCCAGGGACAGGGCCCTACGAC. Protein sequence: CASSPGTGPYD. The entire CDR3 protein is CASSPGTGPYDYTF.

Comment on this clone: The CDR3 goes on 3 residues after the read ends, and that part is filled in from the germline J gene. The rearrangement joins TRBV24-1 to TRBJ2-2; 12 positions agree with TRBD1. The trim removed 5 bases at V and 6 bases at J, leaving 9 bases unmatched. CDR1 and CDR2 from the germline V gene are KGHDR and SFDVKD. The length of the CDR3 is 17 residues. CDR3 DNA (partial): TGTGCCACCAGTGCCGCGCCGGGACAGGGGGCAGCCGGGGAG. As protein: CATSAAPGQGAAGE. The whole CDR3 region reads CATSAAPGQGAAGELFF.